The 2 T cell receptor beta chains reported below all come from one sample, sequenced in a study of blood T cell repertoires in COVID-19. Data came from immunoSEQ multiplex PCR; TCRdb stores just in-frame clones and leaves some out. The sample carries under 70,000 clones, over 70% recorded once. The sequenced material came from peripheral blood. These receptors were collected from a woman in her seventies with acute or convalescent COVID-19.

This chain joins TRBV2 and TRBJ2-3; D unresolved. Between the trimmed V and J ends, which lost 5 bases and 1 base, there was a span of 10 bases. The CDR3 runs to 14 residues. Germline V lookup: CDR1 SNHLY, CDR2 FYNNEI. Written as DNA, the CDR3 is TGTGCCAGCAGTTACGTACTCGGCACAGATACGCAGTATTTT. Amino acids: CASSYVLGTDTQYF.

The chain uses TRBV9 and TRBJ1-2; 11 bases agree with TRBD1. V trimming: 4 bases; J trimming: 8 bases; junction bases outside the gene matches: 7. CDR1 SGDLS and CDR2 YYNGEE come from the germline V gene. The length of the CDR3 is 14 residues. CDR3 coding DNA: TGTGCCAGCAGCATCGGACAGGGGGCCGGGGGCTACACCTTC. It is translated as CASSIGQGAGGYTF.